Following are 5 T cell receptor beta chains from one sample sequenced in a study of cytomegalovirus exposure and HLA in healthy donors. This PCR relied on a set of 60 Vbeta primers and 13 Jbeta primers. Sequenced by immunoSEQ multiplex PCR; TCRdb stores in-frame clones only, minus some. This sample has about 120,000 clones, with around 73% found just once. Input material: PBMCs. The receptors were gathered from a woman aged 40 to 50 in good health and CMV-seropositive.

This clone was picked up one time. This chain connects TRBV6-1 to TRBJ1-2; 7 bases match TRBD1. This CDR3 is built from 11 residues. J gave up 6 bases and V 5 bases, and 0 bases lay outside the gene matches. CDR1 and CDR2 from the germline V gene are MNHNS and SASEGT. The CDR3 sequence: CASSRGHGYTF. DNA for the CDR3: TGTGCCAGCAGTAGGGGGCATGGCTACACCTTC.

This chain joins TRBV10-3 and TRBJ1-4; 9 nucleotides line up with TRBD1. CDR3 length equals 14 residues. V lost 10 bases to trimming and J lost 8 bases; unmatched junction nucleotides: 11. The V gene's germline CDR1 is ENHRY and CDR2 SYGVKD. The DNA of the CDR3 is TGTGCCACCATGAGGACAGGGGATAGCGAAAAACTGTTTTTT. It translates to CATMRTGDSEKLFF.

CDR3: CASSGLTSTDTQYF. In DNA form, the CDR3 reads TGTGCCAGCAGCGGACTCACTAGCACAGATACGCAGTATTTT. The chain uses TRBV11-3 and TRBJ2-3, with D possibly being TRBD2 (5 bases). V shed 5 bases and J shed 0 bases, with 9 bases lying between them. The CDR3 runs 14 residues. Germline assignment: CDR1 SGHNT and CDR2 YENEEA.

The chain recombines TRBV11-2 with TRBJ2-7, with D perhaps TRBD1 (7 bases). This CDR3 comprises 15 residues. V was shortened by 2 bases and J by 4 bases, with 15 bases between the two germline ends. CDR1 and CDR2 from the germline V gene are SGHAT and FQNNGV. CDR3 nucleotides: TGTGCCAGCAGCTTATGGCAGGGGGGCGGGTACGAGCAGTACTTC. It is translated as CASSLWQGGGYEQYF.

In its sample, this clone was seen a few times. The CDR3 sequence: CASSLFKSPLHF. The CDR3 DNA is TGCGCCAGCAGCCTTTTTAAATCACCCCTCCACTTT. The chain uses TRBV4-3 and TRBJ1-6; D gene uncertain. Germline CDR1 is LGHNA and CDR2 is YSLEER. This CDR3 is built from 12 residues. Trimming shortened V by 4 bases and J by 10 bases, and 8 bases separated the two germline ends.